This T cell receptor beta chain was captured in a study of identical twins (dated by TCRdb to 2016 to 2017). In the study overall: To test whether fetal clonotypes persist, this study deep-sequenced TCR alpha and beta repertoires from monozygotic twins, from unrelated adults of various ages, and from cord blood. To rule out contamination, replicate twin experiments were performed at different times with different library preparation protocols.

Every donor was a healthy Caucasian. The twin cohort consisted of three pairs of female monozygotic twins, all aged roughly 18 to 30 years. Peripheral blood mononuclear cells were used as the source from which RNA for TCR libraries was isolated. Only one count was recorded for this clonotype. The antigen it recognizes is unknown. Base qualities are not provided; no much larger clone lies one nucleotide away. Just one read gives weak support. Results and caveats for the whole study, not just this receptor: Invariant T cells such as MAIT and iNKT could partly confound zero-insertion analyses, though diverse VJ usage argued against this for most clonotypes. The excess sharing between twins in beta out-of-frame sequences was weaker because fewer shared sequences reduced the signal-to-noise ratio. Out-of-frame TCR alpha sharing in monozygotic twins was systematically underestimated by recombination models, whereas sharing between unrelated individuals was in agreement with the recombination models. Fewer insertions were carried by abundant cord blood beta clonotypes, a similar but weaker trend appeared in young adult naive repertoires, and no such trend appeared in memory repertoires. Compared with coincidental sharing between unrelated individuals, out-of-frame TCR alpha sequences shared between twins had an excess of sequences with low generation probability. Because the same donors could not be followed over many years, the conclusions depended on cross-sectional statistical analysis.

Preparation of the library involved 5' RACE. Sequencing took place on an Illumina HiSeq 2000. Template switching introduced a universal primer binding site; the final cDNA contained a unique molecular identifier, enabling accurate counting of TCR cDNA molecules. Specific primers in the conserved constant-segment region were used to synthesize first-strand cDNA for TCR alpha and beta chains. To control for contamination, every cDNA library was double barcoded, receiving both a SMART-Mk sample barcode and Illumina barcodes. Two successive PCR steps introduced TruSeq adapter sequences along with Illumina sample barcodes. The Illumina HiSeq platform was used with custom primers to sequence TCR alpha and beta cDNA libraries. Concerning the study's data processing: MiGEC processed the raw reads to extract unique molecular identifiers, while MiXCR was used to determine the CDR3 positions. Recombination models were inferred per individual with the repgenHMM and IGoR tools using an EM algorithm. Shared clonotype analysis was performed with the tcR package in R, normalizing sharing by the product of cloneset sizes. To study raw recombination without the effects of thymic and clonal selection, out-of-frame nonproductive sequences were analyzed. TCRdb reanalyzed the raw reads on its own, using fastp at Q25 for trimming and MiXCR for clone calling, and kept in-frame beta chains. Every entry covers one CDR3 protein and lists the most common genes and DNA from its rows. Here the V and J calls rest on TCRdb's processing, not on the authors' analysis. This sample has 700,000 or so distinct CDR3 sequences in its table, and about 20% of those were observed once. Roughly 4% of the sample lies in the top ten.

Reading the germline V gene gives CDR1 SGHTA and CDR2 FQGNSA. V is shortened by 0 bases, J by 3 bases, and the region joining them spans 11 bases. Counted from cysteine to phenylalanine, this CDR3 has 15 amino acids. The only DNA kept is the CDR3, 45 bases in frame from the first base. The same data also went into a second study, on T cells expressing NK-cell markers. Looking at the second paper: TCR beta-chain repertoires were profiled in sorted CD3+CD56+NKG2C+, CD3+CD56+NKG2C- and CD3+CD56-NKG2C+ T-cell subsets from several donors. Of the eight sequenced donors, seven were found to be HCMV-seropositive and one was found to be HCMV-seronegative. In several experiments an anti-gammadeltaTCR antibody was added to restrict sorting to alphabetaTCR-expressing T cells. In several donors, the dominant CD3+CD56+NKG2C+ clonotypes were among the top 10 CD8+ clonotypes and accounted for about 1.0-7.5% of CD8+ T cells. Those dominant clonotypes were again the most abundant among CD3+CD56-NKG2C+ cells in a few donors, at about 25-65%. Whether the expanded NKG2C-expressing T cell clones were specific for HCMV antigens was left unclear. Randomly selected healthy volunteers, three men and five women, were used as the eight sequenced donors. HCMV serostatus was determined by detecting HCMV-specific IgG in serum with a commercial ELISA kit. For about six donors, unsorted PBMC were also used to sequence bulk peripheral blood T-cell repertoires. MIGEC handled demultiplexing of the reads and grouping by UMI, while MiTCR was used to assemble and quantify clonotypes. Only TCR cDNA sequences supported by at least two reads were kept to exclude erroneous sequences. Downstream repertoire analysis used the tcR package, and clonotypes were matched across fractions by CDR3 nucleotide sequence plus V segment. VDJmatch was used to annotate antigen specificity against VDJdb, with one amino acid substitution in CDR3 permitted.

The sequenced material came from PBMCs. This receptor was identified in a woman younger than 35 in good health. The chain couples TRBV7-2 to TRBJ1-2; the D gene lacks a confident call. The DNA is TGTGCCAGCAGCTTAGCGCGGAGGGATGACTATGGCTACACCTTC. This encodes CASSLARRDDYGYTF.